A selection of T cell receptor beta chains follows, all from one sample in a study of blood T cells in healthy people across ages. From the 5' RACE reads, TCRdb called clonotypes with MiXCR, one entry per CDR3 protein. The sample contains approximately 1.5 million distinct CDR3 sequences, roughly a third of which appear only once. The sequenced sample consisted of blood. These receptors were obtained from a woman aged 30 to 39 in good health. The CDR3 runs from the conserved cysteine through the conserved F or W. Each record gives: V gene, J gene, CDR3 protein.

V gene: TRBV28
J gene: TRBJ2-1
CDR3 protein: CASSLIPGLPEQFF

V gene: TRBV20-1
J gene: TRBJ1-5
CDR3 protein: CSASQGQPQHF

V gene: TRBV29-1
J gene: TRBJ1-1
CDR3 protein: CSVTGVITEAFF

V gene: TRBV27
J gene: TRBJ2-1
CDR3 protein: CASSLLNGGANEQFF

V gene: TRBV7-3
J gene: TRBJ1-1
CDR3 protein: CASSLTRDNPEAFF

V gene: TRBV5-1
J gene: TRBJ2-1
CDR3 protein: CASSLEVLNGQFF

V gene: TRBV27
J gene: TRBJ2-7
CDR3 protein: CASSLRGVSSYEQYF

V gene: TRBV3-1
J gene: TRBJ1-2
CDR3 protein: CASSQRGLSYGYTF

V gene: TRBV5-4
J gene: TRBJ2-1
CDR3 protein: CASSTGAGGNNNEQFF

V gene: TRBV5-5
J gene: TRBJ2-5
CDR3 protein: CASSLYPAGEETQYF

V gene: TRBV9
J gene: TRBJ2-1
CDR3 protein: CASSVESLYNEQFF

V gene: TRBV6-1
J gene: TRBJ1-5
CDR3 protein: CASSDYVSAISNQPQHF

V gene: TRBV4-1
J gene: TRBJ2-3
CDR3 protein: CASSQAVAGVSTDTQYF

V gene: TRBV25-1
J gene: TRBJ2-7
CDR3 protein: CASSGGGTTTYEQYF

V gene: TRBV29-1
J gene: TRBJ1-2
CDR3 protein: CSGETGYGYTF

V gene: TRBV12-3/TRBV12-4
J gene: TRBJ1-1
CDR3 protein: CASSLGSWYTEAFF

V gene: TRBV28
J gene: TRBJ2-5
CDR3 protein: CASSSRTRSETQYF

V gene: TRBV12-3/TRBV12-4
J gene: TRBJ2-2
CDR3 protein: CASSFPRVGTGTGELFF

V gene: TRBV20-1
J gene: TRBJ2-7
CDR3 protein: CSARAKMGQGWLSSYEQYF

V gene: TRBV7-9
J gene: TRBJ2-1
CDR3 protein: CASSLPSEQFF

V gene: TRBV20-1
J gene: TRBJ2-1
CDR3 protein: CSAPGLAGDEQFF

V gene: TRBV7-9
J gene: TRBJ2-5
CDR3 protein: CASSSTGGLIGETQYF

V gene: TRBV2
J gene: TRBJ2-3
CDR3 protein: CASSAGVSTDTQYF

V gene: TRBV29-1
J gene: TRBJ2-5
CDR3 protein: CSVVAGGETQYF

V gene: TRBV27
J gene: TRBJ2-1
CDR3 protein: CASSFSGDYNEQFF

V gene: TRBV29-1
J gene: TRBJ2-3
CDR3 protein: CSVDRGTLTDTQYF

V gene: TRBV3-1
J gene: TRBJ1-2
CDR3 protein: CASSLQTGTINYGYTF

V gene: TRBV5-1
J gene: TRBJ2-7
CDR3 protein: CASSLGGGLISYEQYF

V gene: TRBV6-1
J gene: TRBJ2-1
CDR3 protein: CASTLAGVVGEQFF

V gene: TRBV10-3
J gene: TRBJ1-1
CDR3 protein: CASTGGDPTEAFF

V gene: TRBV29-1
J gene: TRBJ2-2
CDR3 protein: CSVGVSGELFF

V gene: TRBV4-1
J gene: TRBJ2-3
CDR3 protein: CASSQGPLPTDTQYF

V gene: TRBV30
J gene: TRBJ1-1
CDR3 protein: CAWGRANTEAFF

V gene: TRBV7-2
J gene: TRBJ2-7
CDR3 protein: CASSLLALYEQYF

V gene: TRBV4-1
J gene: TRBJ2-2
CDR3 protein: CASSQRGPGSGELFF

V gene: TRBV20-1
J gene: TRBJ2-1
CDR3 protein: CSARQFLSYNEQFF

V gene: TRBV11-1
J gene: TRBJ1-6
CDR3 protein: CASSSKTYNSPLHF

V gene: TRBV7-7
J gene: TRBJ2-1
CDR3 protein: CASSRGVYSYNEQFF

V gene: TRBV20-1
J gene: TRBJ1-5
CDR3 protein: CSAKAGAAQPQHF

V gene: TRBV29-1
J gene: TRBJ2-1
CDR3 protein: CSVSRDLVRSEQFF

V gene: TRBV7-9
J gene: TRBJ1-2
CDR3 protein: CASAVVGQGAKGYTF

V gene: TRBV5-1
J gene: TRBJ2-1
CDR3 protein: CASSSGLAGVTIYNEQFF

V gene: TRBV2
J gene: TRBJ1-6
CDR3 protein: CASSDVDDSPLHF

V gene: TRBV6-4
J gene: TRBJ2-7
CDR3 protein: CARRRSYEQYF

V gene: TRBV30
J gene: TRBJ2-5
CDR3 protein: CAWSGGQDGQYF

V gene: TRBV12-3/TRBV12-4
J gene: TRBJ1-2
CDR3 protein: CASNKGGTLYGYTF

V gene: TRBV20-1
J gene: TRBJ2-1
CDR3 protein: CSALRDTYNEQFF

V gene: TRBV5-6
J gene: TRBJ2-5
CDR3 protein: CASREYYQETQYF

V gene: TRBV9
J gene: TRBJ2-5
CDR3 protein: CASSVGTGGQETQYF

V gene: TRBV7-9
J gene: TRBJ2-2
CDR3 protein: CASSLDRQGVTGELFF